Each of the 17 T cell receptor beta chains below was sequenced from the same sample in a study of beta chain features in type 1 diabetes. Whole-study results and caveats: Shorter TCRB CDR3s, moderately but significantly so, marked every one of the four CD4+ subsets in Type 1 diabetes patients.

Sequencing targeted expressed TCRB transcripts, as all isolated RNA had been reverse transcribed. Method: immunoSEQ multiplex PCR; TCRdb's copy keeps in-frame clones and lacks some. Among a few hundred thousand clones, 14% were seen once, and the ten largest hold approximately 0.02%. These receptors' antigens are unknown. Input material: naive CD4+ T cells from blood. The receptors were gathered from a man aged 25 to 45 with type 1 diabetes.

A few counts support this clone. CDR3 loop: CASSLKGGDEETQYF. As DNA, the CDR3 is TGTGCCAGCTCACTAAAGGGGGGGGACGAAGAGACCCAGTACTTC. V is TRBV18 and J is TRBJ2-5; perhaps TRBD2 as D (7 bases). V shed 4 bases and J shed 3 bases, with 15 bases lying between them. The CDR3 consists of 15 residues. Germline CDR1 KGHSH, CDR2 LQKENI.

This chain connects TRBV27 to TRBJ2-5; 9 positions agree with TRBD2. V shed 3 bases and J 3 bases; nucleotides not matched to a gene: 5. The CDR3 has 15 amino acids. Germline loops: CDR1 MNHEY, CDR2 SMNVEV (reference sequence). The DNA for the CDR3 is TGTGCCAGCAGTTTCCGGGGACTAGCAGAAGAGACCCAGTACTTC. Residues: CASSFRGLAEETQYF.

This clone was seen a few times. The rearrangement links TRBV11-3 to TRBJ2-1, with 10 bases aligning to TRBD2. The germline CDR1 and CDR2 sequences are SGHNT and YENEEA. The CDR3 contains 16 residues. Losses at the gene ends were 1 base for V and 6 bases for J; bases not matched to a gene: 6. CDR3 sequence (DNA): TGTGCCAGCAGCTTAGTTGGTAGCGGGGGGTTCAATGAGCAGTTCTTC. Encoded protein: CASSLVGSGGFNEQFF.

This clone was recorded a few times. This chain connects TRBV9 to TRBJ2-5; 8 bases are shared with TRBD2. The V gene's germline CDR1 is SGDLS and CDR2 YYNGEE. The CDR3 runs to 17 residues. Trimming cost V 4 bases and J 1 base; bases outside gene matches: 12. Written as DNA, the CDR3 is TGTGCCAGCAGCTTCCGGGGGGGTGGTAGCAGCCAAGAGACCCAGTACTTC. Translating gives CASSFRGGGSSQETQYF. Together with reference TRBV9 and TRBJ2-5, the CDR3 gives the full variable domain: DSGVTQTPKHLITATGQRVTLRCSPRSGDLSVYWYQQSLDQGLQFLIQYYNGEERAKGNILERFSAQQFPDLHSELNLSSLELGDSALYFCASSFRGGGSSQETQYFGPGTRLLVL.

This clone has just a few counts. The rearrangement uses TRBV4-1 and TRBJ2-6; no reliable D call. V was cut by 6 bases and J by 3 bases, with 6 bases left in between. This CDR3 contains 13 residues. Germline V CDR1 and CDR2: MGHRA, YSYEKL. CDR3 loop: CASRPHGANVLTF. CDR3 in DNA: TGCGCCAGCAGACCACATGGGGCCAACGTCCTGACTTTC.

This clone was seen more than once but under ten times. The J gene is TRBJ2-1, the V gene TRBV5-1, with D perhaps matching TRBD1 (6 bases). Trimming took 4 bases from V and 5 from J, leaving 10 bases between them. This CDR3 is built from 13 residues. From germline, CDR1 is SGHRS and CDR2 YFSETQ. The CDR3 loop is CASSQTGNNEQFF. In DNA form, the CDR3 reads TGCGCCAGCAGCCAAACAGGGAACAATGAGCAGTTCTTC.

The V call is TRBV7-9, the J call TRBJ1-6; TRBD1 matches 10 bases. The J segment lost 10 bases and the V segment lost 6 bases, leaving 6 bases of the junction unmatched. The germline V gene has CDR1 SEHNR and CDR2 FQNEAQ (reference sequence). The CDR3 loop spans 14 amino acids. CDR3 amino acids: CASSTGTGASPLHF. The CDR3 DNA reads TGTGCCAGCAGTACCGGGACAGGGGCCTCACCCCTCCACTTT. Together with reference TRBV7-9 and TRBJ1-6, the CDR3 gives the full variable domain: DTGVSQNPRHKITKRGQNVTFRCDPISEHNRLYWYRQTLGQGPEFLTYFQNEAQLEKSRLLSDRFSAERPKGSFSTLEIQRTEQGDSAMYLCASSTGTGASPLHFGNGTRLTVT.

The sample holds a few counts of this clone. The chain has TRBV5-4 and TRBJ1-2; 7 bases are shared with TRBD1. J was trimmed by 6 bases and V by 7 bases; bases with no gene match: 6. The germline CDR1 and CDR2 sequences are SGHNT and YYREEE (reference sequence). The CDR3 spans 12 residues. DNA for the CDR3: TGTGCCAGCGGAGACAGGGAGCATGGCTACACCTTC. Protein: CASGDREHGYTF.

The chain recombines TRBV5-8 with TRBJ2-5; D is undetermined. Germline values: CDR1 SGHTS, CDR2 YDEGEE. The CDR3 extends over 13 amino acids. Trimming pared 0 bases from V and 7 bases from J, leaving 10 bases between. The CDR3 DNA is TGTGCCAGCAGCTTGGAGCCCTCAGGGACCCAGTACTTC. This encodes CASSLEPSGTQYF.

This clone has a handful of counts. J is TRBJ1-5 and V is TRBV30; TRBD1 agrees at 7 bases. The CDR3 extends over 13 amino acids. Trimming took 6 bases from V and 3 from J; bases not matched to a gene: 5. Germline CDR1 GTSNPN, CDR2 SVGIG (reference sequence). CDR3 loop: CACGGQYNQPQHF. In DNA, the CDR3 is TGTGCCTGCGGGGGACAGTACAATCAGCCCCAGCATTTT. Based on the CDR3 plus reference TRBV30 and TRBJ1-5, the full variable domain is SQTIHQWPATLVQPVGSPLSLECTVEGTSNPNLYWYRQAAGRGLQLLFYSVGIGQISSEVPQNLSASRPQDRQFILSSKKLLLSDSGFYLCACGGQYNQPQHFGDGTRLSIL.

This chain joins TRBV19 and TRBJ1-4, with 8 bases aligning to TRBD1. The CDR3 loop spans 14 amino acids. V lost 10 bases, J lost 2 bases, and 6 bases stayed unmatched. Germline CDR1 is LNHDA and CDR2 is SQIVND (reference sequence). This CDR3 is CATRRDRTNEKLFF. CDR3 in DNA: TGTGCCACTCGAAGGGACAGGACTAATGAAAAACTGTTTTTT. Full variable domain (remainder filled in from reference TRBV19 and TRBJ1-4): DGGITQSPKYLFRKEGQNVTLSCEQNLNHDAMYWYRQDPGQGLRLIYYSQIVNDFQKGDIAEGYSVSREKKESFPLTVTSAQKNPTAFYLCATRRDRTNEKLFFGSGTQLSVL.

This chain connects TRBV10-3 to TRBJ2-1, with 8 nucleotides matching TRBD2. CDR1 is ENHRY and CDR2 is SYGVKD in the germline V gene. The J segment lost 1 base and the V segment lost 10 bases, leaving 6 bases of the junction unmatched. The CDR3 consists of 14 residues. The CDR3 sequence is CASTSGDSYNEQFF. The CDR3 DNA is TGTGCCAGCACTAGCGGCGATTCCTACAATGAGCAGTTCTTC.

In its sample, this clone was seen a few times. This sequence joins TRBV2 and TRBJ2-6; TRBD1 agrees at 9 bases. This CDR3 is 17 amino acids long. With V trimmed by 5 bases and J by 1 base, 6 bases remained unmatched. The germline CDR1 and CDR2 sequences are SNHLY and FYNNEI. Here the CDR3 DNA reads TGTGCCAGCAGTTCCGGGACAGGGATTTCTGGGGCCAACGTCCTGACTTTC. Protein product: CASSSGTGISGANVLTF.

This chain uses TRBV27 with TRBJ1-1; 8 bases line up with TRBD1. With V trimmed by 5 bases and J by 5 bases, 4 bases remained unmatched. The CDR3 is made up of 13 amino acids. From germline, CDR1 is MNHEY and CDR2 SMNVEV (reference sequence). The CDR3 region has the DNA TGTGCCAGCAGTCGGACAGGGTGGACTGAAGCTTTCTTT. Its protein is CASSRTGWTEAFF.

The chain is built from TRBV14 and TRBJ1-1, with TRBD1 matching over 8 bases. The V gene end was trimmed by 1 base and the J gene end by 4 bases; junction bases not matched to a gene: 5. Germline V gives CDR1 SGHDN, CDR2 FVKESK. CDR3 size: 15 residues. The CDR3 sequence: CASSQGQGLGTEAFF. The CDR3 region has the DNA TGTGCCAGCAGCCAAGGACAGGGGCTGGGCACTGAAGCTTTCTTT. The full variable domain, in which reference TRBV14 and TRBJ1-1 provide the parts outside the CDR3, is EAGVTQFPSHSVIEKGQTVTLRCDPISGHDNLYWYRRVMGKEIKFLLHFVKESKQDESGMPNNRFLAERTGGTYSTLKVQPAELEDSGVYFCASSQGQGLGTEAFFGQGTRLTVV.

V usage is TRBV19 and J usage is TRBJ2-1, with D perhaps TRBD1 (7 bases). V was pared by 8 bases and J by 5 bases, with 19 bases between. Germline CDR1 is LNHDA and CDR2 is SQIVND (reference sequence). This CDR3 comprises 15 residues. The CDR3 reads CASGGTAQGDNEQFF. CDR3 DNA: TGTGCCAGTGGGGGGACGGCTCAGGGGGACAATGAGCAGTTCTTC.

The chain is built from TRBV29-1 and TRBJ2-1; perhaps TRBD2 as D (5 bases). The CDR3 is 16 amino acids. Germline lookup yields CDR1 SQVTM and CDR2 ANQGSEA. The ends were cut back, 4 bases at V and 1 base at J, with 17 bases in the middle. The CDR3 loop is CSVGSAAGRSYNEQFF. Here the CDR3 DNA reads TGCAGCGTTGGGTCTGCGGCGGGCCGATCCTACAATGAGCAGTTCTTC.